The clone carrying this T cell receptor (beta chain) has only a few counts. Its antigen is unknown. Germline CDR1 reads DFQATT; CDR2 reads SNEGSKA (reference sequence). Trimming shortened V by 8 bases and J by 5 bases, and 13 bases separated the two germline ends. CDR3 length: 11 amino acids. All donors were healthy Caucasians. From the 5' RACE reads, TCRdb called clonotypes with MiXCR, one entry per CDR3 protein. The sample includes roughly 250,000 distinct CDR3 sequences, over 12% seen only once; the top ten take approximately 9.3%. These data are taken from a study of identical twins. Broader study findings: Excess twin sharing in beta out-of-frame sequences was weaker.

The source is a woman between 18 and 30 years old in good health. Source material: memory (CD45RO+) T cells sorted from blood. The chain couples TRBV20-1 to TRBJ2-7; D is undetermined. CDR3 sequence (DNA): TGCAGTACATCGACAACCGACGAGCAGTACTTC. Encoded protein: CSTSTTDEQYF.